The 32 T cell receptor beta chains below come from one sample, sequenced in a study of a mutant IDH1 vaccine in newly diagnosed glioma. Libraries were prepared by immunoSEQ multiplex PCR; TCRdb keeps only in-frame clonotypes and omits some of them. The sample has some 27,000 clones, roughly 85% seen once. No antigen has been identified for these receptors. This sample's time point: week 23, last vaccination. In the vaccine, a single dose held 300 ug of the mutant IDH1 20-mer peptide, along with topical imiquimod. This sample comprised PBMCs, obtained from a glioma patient whose treatment included an IDH1 peptide vaccine. These TCRs come from a woman in her twenties or thirties with glioma.

This chain joins TRBV18 and TRBJ2-5; D might be TRBD2 (5 bases). V lost 0 bases and J lost 2, with 7 bases in between. This CDR3 contains 14 residues. Germline V gene data show CDR1 as KGHSH and CDR2 as LQKENI. The CDR3 nucleotides are TGTGCCAGCTCACCACCCCCGGGACAAGAGACCCAGTACTTC. Its translation is CASSPPPGQETQYF.

The rearrangement joins TRBV30 to TRBJ1-4; D is ambiguous. The CDR3 sequence is 15 residues long. CDR1 and CDR2 (germline): GTSNPN, SVGIG (reference sequence). Trimming shortened V by 3 bases and J by 3 bases, and 14 bases separated the two germline ends. The CDR3 DNA reads TGTGCCTGGAGCGAGAATACAAGCCCTAATGAAAAACTGTTTTTT. This codes for CAWSENTSPNEKLFF. The whole variable domain, remainder taken from reference TRBV30 and TRBJ1-4, is SQTIHQWPATLVQPVGSPLSLECTVEGTSNPNLYWYRQAAGRGLQLLFYSVGIGQISSEVPQNLSASRPQDRQFILSSKKLLLSDSGFYLCAWSENTSPNEKLFFGSGTQLSVL.

The chain joins TRBV4-1 to TRBJ1-1; D may be TRBD1 (5 bases). V shed 0 bases and J shed 3 bases, with 11 bases lying between them. The length of the CDR3 is 15 residues. Germline-derived CDR1 and CDR2 are MGHRA and YSYEKL. CDR3: CASSQEGGDYTEAFF. The CDR3 nucleotides are TGCGCCAGCAGCCAAGAAGGAGGGGATTACACTGAAGCTTTCTTT.

A few counts support this clone. The V gene is TRBV5-1, the J gene TRBJ1-2; D remains ambiguous. This CDR3 has 14 amino acids. The V and J ends lost 1 base and 8 bases respectively, with 15 bases between them. CDR1 and CDR2 from the germline V gene are SGHRS and YFSETQ. The CDR3, as DNA: TGCGCCAGCAGCTTGCCAGTGCGGGGTGGCGGCTACACCTTC. Translating gives CASSLPVRGGGYTF.

By share, this clone ranks as medium-sized. This sequence joins TRBV29-1 and TRBJ2-1; D gene ambiguous. Deletions cut 4 bases from V and 6 bases from J, with 13 bases between. The length of the CDR3 is 13 residues. Germline lookup yields CDR1 SQVTM and CDR2 ANQGSEA. CDR3 DNA sequence: TGCAGCGTTGGAAGGCCGACTCTCAATGAGCAGTTCTTC. It yields the protein CSVGRPTLNEQFF.

The chain links TRBV18 to TRBJ1-1; no reliable D call. Trimming removed 2 bases at V and 5 bases at J, with 9 bases between. The germline CDR1 and CDR2 sequences are KGHSH and LQKENI. This CDR3 comprises 13 residues. The CDR3, as DNA: TGTGCCAGCTCACCAGGGTCAGGAACTGAAGCTTTCTTT. This codes for CASSPGSGTEAFF.

The chain uses TRBV5-1 and TRBJ2-7, with a tentative D call TRBD1 (7 bases). Germline CDR1 and CDR2: SGHRS and YFSETQ. Deletions cut 4 bases from V and 2 bases from J, with 16 bases between. The CDR3 is made up of 15 amino acids. CDR3 loop: CASSAGQQLTYEQYF. In DNA form, the CDR3 reads TGCGCCAGCAGCGCGGGACAGCAGTTAACCTACGAGCAGTACTTC.

The chain carries TRBV5-1 and TRBJ1-5; D may be TRBD1 (5 bases). V was shortened by 0 bases and J by 1 base, with 23 bases between the two germline ends. The germline CDR1 and CDR2 sequences are SGHRS and YFSETQ. This CDR3 has 20 residues. The CDR3 region is CASSLDDGRENIKSNQPQHF. As DNA, the CDR3 is TGCGCCAGCAGCTTGGACGATGGCAGGGAAAATATAAAGAGCAATCAGCCCCAGCATTTT.

This chain joins TRBV19 and TRBJ2-1; 11 bases align to TRBD2. The J segment lost 7 bases and the V segment lost 5 bases, leaving 7 bases of the junction unmatched. There are 15 residues in the CDR3. Germline CDR1 reads LNHDA; CDR2 reads SQIVND (reference sequence). Here the CDR3 DNA reads TGTGCCAGTAGTCCTTTGGGACTAGCGGAAAATGAGCAGTTCTTC. Amino acid sequence: CASSPLGLAENEQFF. The complete variable domain, with remaining parts taken from reference TRBV19 and TRBJ2-1, reads DGGITQSPKYLFRKEGQNVTLSCEQNLNHDAMYWYRQDPGQGLRLIYYSQIVNDFQKGDIAEGYSVSREKKESFPLTVTSAQKNPTAFYLCASSPLGLAENEQFFGPGTRLTVL.

V usage is TRBV4-1 and J usage is TRBJ2-1; no definite D call. There are 12 residues in the CDR3. Germline lookup yields CDR1 MGHRA and CDR2 YSYEKL. Between the trimmed V and J ends, which lost 5 bases and 5 bases, there was a span of 7 bases. The CDR3 protein is CASSFSNNEQFF. CDR3 DNA: TGCGCCAGCAGCTTTAGTAACAATGAGCAGTTCTTC.

V and J are TRBV7-9 and TRBJ1-1; 9 positions match TRBD1. V lost 5 bases to trimming and J lost 4 bases; unmatched junction nucleotides: 8. The CDR3 loop spans 15 amino acids. CDR1 and CDR2 (germline): SEHNR, FQNEAQ (reference sequence). The CDR3 reads CASSGRDRAFTEAFF. CDR3 bases: TGTGCCAGCAGCGGAAGGGACAGGGCTTTCACTGAAGCTTTCTTT.

The CDR3 loop reads CASSQDQDRGIQPQHF. The CDR3 DNA is TGTGCCAGCAGCCAAGATCAGGACAGGGGCATACAGCCCCAGCATTTT. This chain uses TRBV14 with TRBJ1-5, with 9 bases aligning to TRBD1. The germline V gene has CDR1 SGHDN and CDR2 FVKESK. The length of the CDR3 is 16 residues. V was pared by 0 bases and J by 7 bases, with 7 bases of the junction left unmatched.

The chain joins TRBV11-3 to TRBJ2-7; D is perhaps TRBD1 (5 bases). The germline CDR1 and CDR2 sequences are SGHNT and YENEEA. With 3 bases removed from V and 5 bases from J, the gap between germline ends came to 11 bases. The CDR3 has 13 amino acids. CDR3 protein: CASSFSRVNEQYF. CDR3 DNA: TGTGCCAGCAGCTTTTCCAGGGTGAACGAGCAGTACTTC.

This chain links TRBV10-2 with TRBJ1-1; 9 bases agree with TRBD1. The CDR3 runs 14 residues. From germline, CDR1 is WSHSY and CDR2 SAAADI. Germline trimming cut 3 bases from V and 8 bases from J; bases unmatched to any gene: 7. This CDR3 reads CASSEQGAQREAFF. In DNA, the CDR3 is TGCGCCAGCAGTGAACAGGGGGCGCAACGGGAAGCTTTCTTT.

The chain carries TRBV10-3 and TRBJ2-7; 7 nucleotides align to TRBD2. The J segment lost 4 bases and the V segment lost 3 bases, leaving 6 bases of the junction unmatched. The CDR3 has 14 amino acids. From germline, CDR1 is ENHRY and CDR2 SYGVKD. CDR3 nucleotide sequence: TGTGCCATCAGTGACGCCACGGGACTATACGAGCAGTACTTC. It translates to CAISDATGLYEQYF.

The chain uses TRBV6-6 and TRBJ2-3; D uncertain. V was pared by 4 bases and J by 8 bases, with 7 bases between. The germline CDR1 and CDR2 sequences are MNHNY and SVGAGI (reference sequence). CDR3 length: 11 residues. CDR3 residues: CASSFLGTQYF. The CDR3 DNA sequence: TGTGCCAGCAGTTTTCTAGGTACGCAGTATTTT.

The rearrangement links TRBV2 to TRBJ1-1; the D is unclear. Looked up from germline, CDR1 is SNHLY and CDR2 is FYNNEI. This CDR3 contains 13 residues. Between the trimmed V and J ends, which lost 1 base and 4 bases, there was a span of 7 bases. CDR3 nucleotide sequence: TGTGCCAGCAGTGAAGAAGGAAGCACTGAAGCTTTCTTT. Translated: CASSEEGSTEAFF.

The chain links TRBV5-6 to TRBJ2-3; 7 nucleotides line up with TRBD2. Germline CDR1 and CDR2: SGHDT and YYEEEE. The trim removed 4 bases at V and 5 bases at J, leaving 10 bases unmatched. This CDR3 region has 15 residues. CDR3 nucleotide sequence: TGTGCCAGCAGCCTCGGGGGAGGGACCCAAGATACGCAGTATTTT. This codes for CASSLGGGTQDTQYF.

The V gene is TRBV5-1, the J gene TRBJ1-1; D is uncertain. Germline values: CDR1 SGHRS, CDR2 YFSETQ. With 4 bases removed from V and 2 bases from J, the gap between germline ends came to 18 bases. The CDR3 loop spans 16 amino acids. The CDR3: CASSPNFYGLNTEAFF. The CDR3 nucleotides read TGCGCCAGCAGCCCTAACTTTTACGGGTTAAACACTGAAGCTTTCTTT.

V is TRBV20-1 and J is TRBJ2-5, with D perhaps assigned TRBD1 or TRBD2 (5 bases each). The CDR3 is 11 residues long. The germline CDR1 and CDR2 sequences are DFQATT and SNEGSKA (reference sequence). The germline V and J ends were trimmed by 2 bases and 12 bases, with 13 bases remaining between them. The CDR3 coding sequence is TGCAGTGCTAGACCGAAGGGACCAGAGTACTTC. Translating it yields CSARPKGPEYF.

The chain has TRBV2 and TRBJ1-5; TRBD1 agrees at 9 bases. The V and J ends lost 4 bases and 1 base, in that order; junction bases with no gene match: 2. This CDR3 is 15 amino acids long. Germline V gene sequence: CDR1 SNHLY, CDR2 FYNNEI. CDR3 coding DNA: TGTGCCAGCAGTGTACAGGGGGCCAGCAATCAGCCCCAGCATTTT. This gives the protein CASSVQGASNQPQHF.

The gene calls are TRBV5-1 and TRBJ2-5; possible D gene TRBD2, 6 bases. The CDR3 has 15 residues. The V gene's germline CDR1 is SGHRS and CDR2 YFSETQ. Trimming cost V 4 bases and J 2 bases, with 15 bases left between them. This CDR3 reads CASSTRPSGQETQYF. In nucleotides, the CDR3 is TGCGCCAGCAGCACCCGGCCCAGCGGGCAAGAGACCCAGTACTTC.

The J gene is TRBJ1-3, the V gene TRBV5-4; maybe TRBD1 (5 bases). Germline V gene data show CDR1 as SGHNT and CDR2 as YYREEE (reference sequence). V was clipped by 4 bases and J by 3 bases, with 14 bases between them. The CDR3 totals 15 residues. The CDR3 bases are TGTGCCAGCAGCGTCGGGACGGTCTTTGGAAACACCATATATTTT. As protein: CASSVGTVFGNTIYF.

The CDR3 DNA follows: TGTGCCAGCAGCTCCGGACAGGGGGGGAATCAGCCCCAGCATTTT. This sequence encodes CASSSGQGGNQPQHF. V usage is TRBV13 and J usage is TRBJ1-5; 10 positions agree with TRBD1. Germline CDR1 is PRHDT and CDR2 is FYEKMQ (reference sequence). The CDR3 is 15 amino acids. The J segment lost 4 bases and the V segment lost 4 bases, leaving 4 bases of the junction unmatched.

This clone has a handful of counts. The genes are TRBV9 and TRBJ1-1; tentative D call: TRBD1 (5 bases). Trimming stripped 0 bases from V and 1 base from J, with 10 bases between. CDR1 SGDLS and CDR2 YYNGEE come from the germline V gene. The CDR3 runs 15 residues. CDR3 nucleotides: TGTGCCAGCAGCGTAGGTGGAGACAGGAACACTGAAGCTTTCTTT. Its translation: CASSVGGDRNTEAFF.

This chain uses TRBV29-1 with TRBJ2-5; weak D call: TRBD1 (5 bases). This CDR3 is built from 14 residues. V lost 5 bases, J lost 4 bases, and 17 bases lay in between. Germline-derived CDR1 and CDR2 are SQVTM and ANQGSEA. The CDR3 spells CSVSSAGSGETQYF. Here the CDR3 DNA reads TGCAGCGTTAGTTCTGCAGGGTCGGGAGAGACCCAGTACTTC. The full variable domain, its missing parts supplied by reference TRBV29-1 and TRBJ2-5, is SAVISQKPSRDICQRGTSLTIQCQVDSQVTMMFWYRQQPGQSLTLIATANQGSEATYESGFVIDKFPISRPNLTFSTLTVSNMSPEDSSIYLCSVSSAGSGETQYFGPGTRLLVL.

V is TRBV4-1 and J is TRBJ1-5, with D maybe TRBD1 (5 bases). CDR1 and CDR2 from the germline V gene are MGHRA and YSYEKL. The length of the CDR3 is 17 residues. V was pared by 2 bases and J by 7 bases, with 21 bases between. For the CDR3, the DNA is TGCGCCAGCAGCCAATCCCTCCCAGGAACGGGACTACAGCCCCAGCATTTT. Translating gives CASSQSLPGTGLQPQHF.

This chain links TRBV6-5 with TRBJ2-2; 8 bases map to TRBD1. Germline loops: CDR1 MNHEY, CDR2 SVGAGI. J was trimmed by 5 bases and V by 7 bases; bases with no gene match: 9. The CDR3 totals 15 residues. CDR3 DNA sequence: TGTGCCAGCAAAGCCCAGGGGGCGCTTACCGGGGAGCTGTTTTTT. This codes for CASKAQGALTGELFF.

The chain couples TRBV6-5 to TRBJ2-7; D is possibly TRBD2 (5 bases). V gave up 6 bases and J gave up 7 bases, with 10 bases separating them. Germline values: CDR1 MNHEY, CDR2 SVGAGI. The CDR3 is 11 residues long. In nucleotides, the CDR3 is TGTGCCAGCAGGAGGGATTCAGAGCAGTACTTC. Residues: CASRRDSEQYF.

V is TRBV7-2 and J is TRBJ1-2; D uncertain. The CDR3 spans 16 residues. With 2 bases removed from V and 6 bases from J, the gap between germline ends came to 19 bases. The germline V gene has CDR1 SGHTA and CDR2 FQGNSA. CDR3 protein: CASSLYDGSVLDGYTF. CDR3 nucleotide sequence: TGTGCCAGCAGCTTATACGACGGAAGTGTGTTGGATGGCTACACCTTC.

The V gene is TRBV7-2, the J gene TRBJ2-3; D is unclear. Germline lookup yields CDR1 SGHTA and CDR2 FQGNSA. The CDR3 spans 13 residues. With 5 bases removed from V and 2 bases from J, the gap between germline ends came to 8 bases. The CDR3 sequence: CASSVAPTDTQYF. In DNA, the CDR3 is TGTGCCAGCAGCGTCGCCCCCACAGATACGCAGTATTTT. The whole variable domain, remainder taken from reference TRBV7-2 and TRBJ2-3, is GAGVSQSPSNKVTEKGKDVELRCDPISGHTALYWYRQSLGQGLEFLIYFQGNSAPDKSGLPSDRFSAERTGGSVSTLTIQRTQQEDSAVYLCASSVAPTDTQYFGPGTRLTVL.

The chain combines TRBV20-1 with TRBJ1-4; 8 nucleotides line up with TRBD1. There are 11 residues in the CDR3. V was pared by 8 bases and J by 7 bases, with 3 bases of the junction left unmatched. CDR1 is DFQATT and CDR2 is SNEGSKA in the germline V gene (reference sequence). CDR3 DNA: TGCAGTTCCGACAGGGGTGAAAAACTGTTTTTT. Protein product: CSSDRGEKLFF.